This T cell receptor (beta chain) stems from a study of T cell responses to AZD1222 COVID-19 vaccine. The CDR3 is 12 amino acids. The V end lost 5 bases, the J end lost 4 bases, and 6 bases lay between the germline ends. Germline-derived CDR1 and CDR2 are SEHNR and FQNEAQ (reference sequence). TCRdb's table, derived via immunoSEQ multiplex PCR, lists solely in-frame clones and lacks some. The table records 150,000 to 200,000 clones, almost 95% of them present only once. The TCR sequence derives from an adult in good health. Source: peripheral blood, taken on day 0 of AZD1222 vaccination. V is TRBV7-9 and J is TRBJ1-5, with D uncertain. The CDR3 protein is CASSPENQPQHF. In DNA, the CDR3 is TGTGCCAGCAGCCCGGAGAATCAGCCCCAGCATTTT.